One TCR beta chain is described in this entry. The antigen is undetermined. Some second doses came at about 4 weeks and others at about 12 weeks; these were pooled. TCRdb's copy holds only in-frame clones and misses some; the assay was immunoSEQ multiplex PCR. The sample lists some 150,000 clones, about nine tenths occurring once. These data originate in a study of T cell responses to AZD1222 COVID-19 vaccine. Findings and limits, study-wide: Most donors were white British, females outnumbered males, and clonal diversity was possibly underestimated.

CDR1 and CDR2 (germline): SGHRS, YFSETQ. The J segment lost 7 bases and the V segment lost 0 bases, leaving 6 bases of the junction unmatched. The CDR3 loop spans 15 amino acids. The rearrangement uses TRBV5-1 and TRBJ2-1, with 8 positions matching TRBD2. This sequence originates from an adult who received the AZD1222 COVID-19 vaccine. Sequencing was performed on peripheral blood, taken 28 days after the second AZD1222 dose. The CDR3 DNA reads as TGCGCCAGCAGCTTGGAGGCGGGAGGTAAGAATGAGCAGTTCTTC. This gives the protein CASSLEAGGKNEQFF.